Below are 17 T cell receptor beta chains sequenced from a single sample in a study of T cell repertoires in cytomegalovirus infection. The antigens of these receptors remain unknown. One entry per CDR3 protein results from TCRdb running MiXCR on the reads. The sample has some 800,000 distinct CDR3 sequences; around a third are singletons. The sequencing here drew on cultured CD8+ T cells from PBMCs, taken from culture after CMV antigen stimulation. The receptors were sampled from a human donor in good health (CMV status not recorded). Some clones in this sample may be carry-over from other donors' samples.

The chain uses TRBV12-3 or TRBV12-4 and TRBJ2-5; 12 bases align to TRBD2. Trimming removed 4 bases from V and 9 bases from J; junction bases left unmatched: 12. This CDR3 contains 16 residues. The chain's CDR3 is CASSSSSGGVPRAQYF. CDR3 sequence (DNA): TGTGCCAGCAGTTCCTCTAGCGGGGGGGTCCCTCGGGCCCAGTACTTC.

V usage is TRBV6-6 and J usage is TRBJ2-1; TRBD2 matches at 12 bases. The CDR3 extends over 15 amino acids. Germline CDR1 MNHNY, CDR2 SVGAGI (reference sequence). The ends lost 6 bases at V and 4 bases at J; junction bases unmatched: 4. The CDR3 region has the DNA TGTGCCAGCAGGCTTGGACTAGCGGGGTACAATGAGCAGTTCTTC. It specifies CASRLGLAGYNEQFF.

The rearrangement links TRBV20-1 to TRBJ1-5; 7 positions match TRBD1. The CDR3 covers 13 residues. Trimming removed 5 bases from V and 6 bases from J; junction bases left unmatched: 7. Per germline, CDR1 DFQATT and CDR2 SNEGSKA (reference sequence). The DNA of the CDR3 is TGCAGTGCTTCCCAGGGGGAAGGTCAGCCCCAGCATTTT. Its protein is CSASQGEGQPQHF.

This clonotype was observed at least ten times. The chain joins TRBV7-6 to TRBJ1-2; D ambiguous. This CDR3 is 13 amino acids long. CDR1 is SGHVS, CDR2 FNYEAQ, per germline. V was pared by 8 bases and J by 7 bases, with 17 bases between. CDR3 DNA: TGTGCCAGCGGGCCGATCGAAGGCGGTGGCTACACCTTC. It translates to CASGPIEGGGYTF.

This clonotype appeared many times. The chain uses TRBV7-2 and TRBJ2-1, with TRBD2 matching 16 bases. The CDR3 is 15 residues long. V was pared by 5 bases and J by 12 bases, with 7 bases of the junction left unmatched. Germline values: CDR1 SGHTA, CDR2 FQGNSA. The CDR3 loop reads CASSLGTSGGALQFF. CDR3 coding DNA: TGTGCCAGCAGCCTCGGGACTAGCGGGGGGGCTTTGCAGTTCTTC.

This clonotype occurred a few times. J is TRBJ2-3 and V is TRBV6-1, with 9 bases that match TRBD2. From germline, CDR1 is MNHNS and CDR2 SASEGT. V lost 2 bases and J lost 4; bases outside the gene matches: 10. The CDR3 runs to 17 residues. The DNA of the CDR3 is TGTGCCAGCAGTGAACTCGGAGCGGGGGGTTCCCCAGATACGCAGTATTTT. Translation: CASSELGAGGSPDTQYF.

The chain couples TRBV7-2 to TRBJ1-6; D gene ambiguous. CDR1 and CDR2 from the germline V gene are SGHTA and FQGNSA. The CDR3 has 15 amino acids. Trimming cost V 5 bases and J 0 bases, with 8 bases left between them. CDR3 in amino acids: CASSRVVSYNSPLHF. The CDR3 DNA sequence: TGTGCCAGCAGCCGGGTGGTCTCCTATAATTCACCCCTCCACTTT.

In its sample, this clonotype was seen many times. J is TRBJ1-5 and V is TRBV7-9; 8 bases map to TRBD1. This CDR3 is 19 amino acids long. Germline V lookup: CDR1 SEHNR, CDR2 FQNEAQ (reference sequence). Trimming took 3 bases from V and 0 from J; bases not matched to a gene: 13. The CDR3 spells CASSLIPDRGPYSNQPQHF. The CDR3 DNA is TGTGCCAGCAGCTTGATCCCCGACAGGGGACCTTATAGCAATCAGCCCCAGCATTTT.

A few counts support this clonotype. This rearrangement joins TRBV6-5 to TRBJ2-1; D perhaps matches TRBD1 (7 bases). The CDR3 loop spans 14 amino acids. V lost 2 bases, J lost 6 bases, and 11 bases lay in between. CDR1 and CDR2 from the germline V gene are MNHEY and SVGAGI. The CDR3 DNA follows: TGTGCCAGCAGTTACGGTCAGGGGGGCAATGAGCAGTTCTTC. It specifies CASSYGQGGNEQFF.

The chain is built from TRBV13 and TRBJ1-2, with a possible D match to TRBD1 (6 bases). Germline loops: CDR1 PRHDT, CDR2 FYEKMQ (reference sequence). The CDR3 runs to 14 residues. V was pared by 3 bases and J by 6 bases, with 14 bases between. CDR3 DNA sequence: TGTGCCAGCAGCTTCGGGGGGCTTCCGAATGGCTACACCTTC. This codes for CASSFGGLPNGYTF.

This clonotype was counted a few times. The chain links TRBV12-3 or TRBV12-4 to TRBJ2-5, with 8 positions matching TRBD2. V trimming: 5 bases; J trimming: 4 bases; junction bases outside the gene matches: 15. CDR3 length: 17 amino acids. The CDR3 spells CASSHSEDAGGGETQYF. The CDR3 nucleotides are TGTGCCAGCAGTCACTCCGAAGATGCGGGGGGTGGAGAGACCCAGTACTTC.

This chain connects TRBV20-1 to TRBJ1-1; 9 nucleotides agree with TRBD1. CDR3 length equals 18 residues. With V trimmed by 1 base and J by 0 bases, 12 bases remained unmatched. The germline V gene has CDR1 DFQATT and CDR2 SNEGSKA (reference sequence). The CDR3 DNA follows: TGCAGTGCTAGAGCTGATATGGGGACAGGGTATATGAACACTGAAGCTTTCTTT. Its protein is CSARADMGTGYMNTEAFF.

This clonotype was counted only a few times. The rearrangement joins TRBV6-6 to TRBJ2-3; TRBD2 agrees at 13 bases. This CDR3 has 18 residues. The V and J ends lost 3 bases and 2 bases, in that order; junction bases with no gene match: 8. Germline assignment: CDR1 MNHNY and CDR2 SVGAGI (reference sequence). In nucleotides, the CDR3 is TGTGCCAGCAGTTATTCTTGGACTAGCGGGGGCCTCACAGATACGCAGTATTTT. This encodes CASSYSWTSGGLTDTQYF.

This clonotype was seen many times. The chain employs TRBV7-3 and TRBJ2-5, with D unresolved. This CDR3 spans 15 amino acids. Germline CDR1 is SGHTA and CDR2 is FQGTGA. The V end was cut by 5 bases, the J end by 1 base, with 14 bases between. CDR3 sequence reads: CASSPVSHPQETQYF. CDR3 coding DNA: TGTGCCAGCAGCCCGGTTAGCCACCCCCAAGAGACCCAGTACTTC.

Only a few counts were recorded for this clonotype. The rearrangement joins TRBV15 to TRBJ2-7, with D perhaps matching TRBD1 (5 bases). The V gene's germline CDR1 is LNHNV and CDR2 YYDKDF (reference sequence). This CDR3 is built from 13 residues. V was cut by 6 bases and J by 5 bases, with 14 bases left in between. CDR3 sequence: CATSPDIRHEQYV. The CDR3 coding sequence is TGTGCCACCAGTCCGGACATCCGCCACGAGCAGTACGTC.

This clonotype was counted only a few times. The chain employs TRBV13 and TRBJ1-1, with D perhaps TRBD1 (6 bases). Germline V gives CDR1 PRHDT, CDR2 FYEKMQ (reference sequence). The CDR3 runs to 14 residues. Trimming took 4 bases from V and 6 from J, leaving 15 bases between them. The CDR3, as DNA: TGTGCCAGCAGCTCGGGGGGGGGGGCCCCTGAAGCTTTCTTT. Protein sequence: CASSSGGGAPEAFF.

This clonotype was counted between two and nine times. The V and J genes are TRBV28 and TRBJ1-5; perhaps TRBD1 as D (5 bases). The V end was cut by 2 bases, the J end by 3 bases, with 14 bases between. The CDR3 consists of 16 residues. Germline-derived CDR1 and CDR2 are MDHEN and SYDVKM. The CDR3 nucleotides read TGTGCCAGCAGTTTAAAGGGCTGGGGGGACAATCAGCCCCAGCATTTT. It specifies CASSLKGWGDNQPQHF.